The 9 T cell receptor beta chains presented below share a single source sample, sequenced in a study of human T cells and chemical hapten exposure. Whole blood that had not been fractionated was the source of extracted total RNA. Each CDR3 protein gets one entry after TCRdb re-called the 5' RACE reads with MiXCR. The table records about 80,000 distinct CDR3 sequences, approximately 7.7% of them present only once. Receptor source: a male donor in good health.

This clonotype was seen ten or more times. V gene TRBV12-3 or TRBV12-4 combines with J gene TRBJ1-2, with unresolved D. Trimming cost V 7 bases and J 4 bases, with 13 bases left between them. This CDR3 is 13 amino acids long. CDR3 in DNA: TGTGCCAGCACCCCGGACGGACCCTATGGCTACACCTTC. Amino acid sequence: CASTPDGPYGYTF.

This clonotype turned up a few times. CDR3 in DNA: TGTGCCAGCAGTTATGAAGGACATCAGCCCCAGCATTTT. It codes for CASSYEGHQPQHF. The chain joins TRBV12-3 or TRBV12-4 to TRBJ1-5, with D unresolved. V gave up 4 bases and J gave up 5 bases, with 9 bases separating them. The CDR3 spans 13 residues.

V usage is TRBV29-1 and J usage is TRBJ1-2; 7 nucleotides agree with TRBD1. The CDR3 sequence is 13 residues long. CDR1 SQVTM and CDR2 ANQGSEA come from the germline V gene. V lost 6 bases, J lost 7 bases, and 11 bases stayed unmatched. This chain's CDR3 is CSVQTDRVAGYTF. The DNA of the CDR3 is TGCAGCGTCCAGACAGACAGGGTAGCTGGCTACACCTTC.

J is TRBJ1-5 and V is TRBV27; no reliable D call. Germline CDR1 and CDR2: MNHEY and SMNVEV (reference sequence). The CDR3 is made up of 15 amino acids. The V end was cut by 1 base, the J end by 5 bases, with 12 bases between. The CDR3 loop is CASSLYPRPDQPQHF. CDR3 coding DNA: TGTGCCAGCAGTTTATACCCCCGACCTGATCAGCCCCAGCATTTT.

In its sample, this clonotype was seen many times. The V and J genes are TRBV18 and TRBJ2-1; 8 nucleotides match TRBD1. Trimming at V came to 2 bases and at J to 7 bases, leaving 10 bases not matched to a gene. Germline assignment: CDR1 KGHSH and CDR2 LQKENI. The CDR3 sequence is 16 residues long. CDR3 DNA: TGTGCCAGCTCACCAATCCTAGGACAGGGAGGAAATGAGCAGTTCTTC. Protein: CASSPILGQGGNEQFF.

This clonotype was counted many times. The J gene is TRBJ2-2, the V gene TRBV9; the match to TRBD2 covers 8 bases. V lost 3 bases, J lost 3 bases, and 4 bases stayed unmatched. Per germline, CDR1 SGDLS and CDR2 YYNGEE. This CDR3 has 15 amino acids. CDR3 bases: TGTGCCAGCAGCGAGGGGACTAGGGACACCGGGGAGCTGTTTTTT. This codes for CASSEGTRDTGELFF.

The chain has TRBV10-2 and TRBJ1-2; 7 nucleotides agree with TRBD1. V shed 2 bases and J 4 bases; nucleotides not matched to a gene: 7. In germline, CDR1 is WSHSY, CDR2 SAAADI. This CDR3 region has 15 residues. In DNA, the CDR3 is TGCGCCAGCAGTGAGATTTACAGGGGCGGCTATGGCTACACCTTC. Amino acid sequence: CASSEIYRGGYGYTF.

This clonotype was counted only a few times. The V and J genes are TRBV12-3 or TRBV12-4 and TRBJ2-2, with D perhaps TRBD1 or TRBD2 (6 bases each). The CDR3 is 15 amino acids. Trimming shortened V by 4 bases and J by 6 bases, and 15 bases separated the two germline ends. The CDR3 nucleotides read TGTGCCAGCAGTTCCACAGGGAGGTTGGCCGGGGAGCTGTTTTTT. This gives the protein CASSSTGRLAGELFF.

This clonotype was detected a few times. The chain uses TRBV12-3 or TRBV12-4 and TRBJ2-1, with 8 bases aligning to TRBD2. J lost 8 bases, V lost 1 base, and 1 base had no gene match. The length of the CDR3 is 13 residues. This chain's CDR3 is CASSLGTSHEQFF. The CDR3 region has the DNA TGTGCCAGCAGTTTAGGGACTAGCCATGAGCAGTTCTTC.